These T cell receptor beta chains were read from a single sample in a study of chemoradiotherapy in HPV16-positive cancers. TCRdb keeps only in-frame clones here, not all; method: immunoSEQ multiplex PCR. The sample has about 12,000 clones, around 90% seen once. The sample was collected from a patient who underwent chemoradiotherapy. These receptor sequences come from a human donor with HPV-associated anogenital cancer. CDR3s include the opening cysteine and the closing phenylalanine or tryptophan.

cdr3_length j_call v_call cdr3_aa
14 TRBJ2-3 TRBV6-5 CASRRVKITDTQYF
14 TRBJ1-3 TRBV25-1 CASSEDRAGNTIYF
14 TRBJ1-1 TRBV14 CASSQDLMGTEAFF
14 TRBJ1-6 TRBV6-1 CASRDVGSGSPLHF
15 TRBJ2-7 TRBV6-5 CASSYLGQGAYEQYF
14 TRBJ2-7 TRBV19 CASSESYRSYEQYF
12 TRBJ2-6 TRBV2 CASTYGGTESTF
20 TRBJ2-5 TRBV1 CTSSHVYFPLSGRFTETQYF
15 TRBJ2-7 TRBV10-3 CAIRDPGLGSYEQYF
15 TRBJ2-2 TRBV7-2 CASSPEGTSGGELFF
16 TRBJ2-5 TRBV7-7 CASSLVAGEAQETQHF
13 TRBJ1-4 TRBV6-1 CASRPGLLEKLFF
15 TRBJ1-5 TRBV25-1 CASTPGGSGNQPQHF
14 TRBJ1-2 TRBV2 CASREFTENYGYTF
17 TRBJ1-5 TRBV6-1 CASSEDGRVASNQPQHF
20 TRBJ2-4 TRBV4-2 CASSQDSSPLAALAKNIQYF
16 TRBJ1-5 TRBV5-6 CASSSLGQNSNQPQHF
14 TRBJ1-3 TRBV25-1 CASSNKRAGNTIYF
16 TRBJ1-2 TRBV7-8 CASSPFLTGEFYGYTF
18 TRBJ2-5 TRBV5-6 CASSLTGLAALGGETQYF
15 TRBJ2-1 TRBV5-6 CASSPPGQGTHEQFF
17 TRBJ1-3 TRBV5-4 CASSRVGDTRSGNTIYF
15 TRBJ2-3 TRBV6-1 CASSEDGGSTDTQYF
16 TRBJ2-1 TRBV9 CASSVAGLAVYNEQFF
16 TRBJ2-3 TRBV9 CASSEDGGLSTDTQYF
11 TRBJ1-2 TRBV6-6 CASSYGERYTF
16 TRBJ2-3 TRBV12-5 CASGLRLAGNTDTQYF
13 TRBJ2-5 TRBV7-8 CASSSGGSETQYF
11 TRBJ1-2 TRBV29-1 CSVDRGYGYTF
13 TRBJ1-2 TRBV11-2 CASSLGGGIGYTF
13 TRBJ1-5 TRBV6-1 CASSEKPSQPQHF
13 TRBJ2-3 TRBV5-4 CASSLSNADTQYF
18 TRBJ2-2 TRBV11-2 CASSSLSGGGTNTGELFF
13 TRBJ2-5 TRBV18 CASSPRHLMTQYF
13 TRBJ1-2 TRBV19 CASSTQGGSGYTF
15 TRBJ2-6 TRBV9 CASIGGISGANVLTF
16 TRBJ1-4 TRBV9 CASSVSRDATNEKLFF
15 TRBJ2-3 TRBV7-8 CASSLATGFTDTQYF
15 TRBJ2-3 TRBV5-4 CASSLDGKSTDTQYF
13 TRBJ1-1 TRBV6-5 CATEGRGGTEAFF
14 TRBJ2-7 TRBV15 CATSRDGSSYEQYF
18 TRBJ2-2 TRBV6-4 CASSVGPFRGANTGELFF
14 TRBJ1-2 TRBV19 CASRTGTGVGGYTF
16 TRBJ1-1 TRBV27 CASSLSYPGLGTEAFF
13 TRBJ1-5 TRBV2 CASSDWGNQPQHF
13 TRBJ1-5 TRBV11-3 CASSLDLNQPQHF
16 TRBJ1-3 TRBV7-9 CASGHSGRTSGNTIYF
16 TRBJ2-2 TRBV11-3 CASSSRDRGRPGELFF
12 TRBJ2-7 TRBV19 CASRSSSYEQYF
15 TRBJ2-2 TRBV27 CASSRTSGGDGELFF
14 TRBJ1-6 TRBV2 CASSEPSYNSPLHF
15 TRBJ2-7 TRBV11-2 CASSLDQGPIYEQYF
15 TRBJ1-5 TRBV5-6 CASSLLGTENQPQHF